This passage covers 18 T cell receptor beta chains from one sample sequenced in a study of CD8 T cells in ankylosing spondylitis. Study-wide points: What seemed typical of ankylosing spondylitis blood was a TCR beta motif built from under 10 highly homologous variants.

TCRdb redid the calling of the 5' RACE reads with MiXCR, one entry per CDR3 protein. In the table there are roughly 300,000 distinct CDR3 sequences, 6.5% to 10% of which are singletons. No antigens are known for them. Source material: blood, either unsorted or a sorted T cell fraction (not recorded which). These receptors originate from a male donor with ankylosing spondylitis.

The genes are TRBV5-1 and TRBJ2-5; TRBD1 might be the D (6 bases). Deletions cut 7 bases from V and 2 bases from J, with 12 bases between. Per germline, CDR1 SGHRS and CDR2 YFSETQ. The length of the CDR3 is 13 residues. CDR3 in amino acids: CASCAQGQETQYF. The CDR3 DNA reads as TGCGCCAGCTGCGCTCAGGGGCAAGAGACCCAGTACTTC.

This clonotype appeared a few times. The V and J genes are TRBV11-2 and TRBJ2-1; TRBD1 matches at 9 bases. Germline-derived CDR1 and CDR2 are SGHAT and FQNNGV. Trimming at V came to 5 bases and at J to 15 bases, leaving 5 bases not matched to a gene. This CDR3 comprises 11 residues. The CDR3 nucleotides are TGTGCCAGCAGCCGTGGACAGGGGACGTTCTTC. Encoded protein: CASSRGQGTFF.

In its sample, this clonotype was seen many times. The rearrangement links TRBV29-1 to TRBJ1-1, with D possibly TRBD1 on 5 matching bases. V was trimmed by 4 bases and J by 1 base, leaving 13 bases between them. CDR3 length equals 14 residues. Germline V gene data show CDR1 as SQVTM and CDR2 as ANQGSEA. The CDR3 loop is CSVVPFGANTEAFF. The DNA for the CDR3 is TGCAGCGTTGTACCATTTGGGGCGAACACTGAAGCTTTCTTT.

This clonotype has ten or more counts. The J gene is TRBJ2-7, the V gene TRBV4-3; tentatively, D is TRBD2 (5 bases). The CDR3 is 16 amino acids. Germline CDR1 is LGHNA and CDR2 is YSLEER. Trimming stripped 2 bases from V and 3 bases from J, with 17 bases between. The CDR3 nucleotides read TGCGCCAGCAGCCAATTCACCGGGGTACAATACTACGAGCAGTACTTC. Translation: CASSQFTGVQYYEQYF.

Here the CDR3 DNA reads TGCAGCGTTGGGACAGGGCACGACTACGAGCAGTACTTC. Protein product: CSVGTGHDYEQYF. The chain links TRBV29-1 to TRBJ2-7; 8 bases map to TRBD1. The CDR3 has 13 residues. The germline V gene encodes CDR1 SQVTM and CDR2 ANQGSEA. V shed 4 bases and J 3 bases; nucleotides not matched to a gene: 5.

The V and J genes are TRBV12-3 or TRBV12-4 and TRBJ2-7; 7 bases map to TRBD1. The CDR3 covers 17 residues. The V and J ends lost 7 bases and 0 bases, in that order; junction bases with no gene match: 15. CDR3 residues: CASTINLSAGGSYEQYF. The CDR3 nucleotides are TGTGCCAGCACCATCAATTTATCGGCAGGGGGCTCCTACGAGCAGTACTTC.

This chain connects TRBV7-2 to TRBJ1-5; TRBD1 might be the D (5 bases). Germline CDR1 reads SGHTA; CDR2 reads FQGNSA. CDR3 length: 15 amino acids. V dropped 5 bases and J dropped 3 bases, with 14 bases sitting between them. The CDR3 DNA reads TGTGCCAGCAGCCTGGCGCAGGGAATCAATCAGCCCCAGCATTTT. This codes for CASSLAQGINQPQHF.

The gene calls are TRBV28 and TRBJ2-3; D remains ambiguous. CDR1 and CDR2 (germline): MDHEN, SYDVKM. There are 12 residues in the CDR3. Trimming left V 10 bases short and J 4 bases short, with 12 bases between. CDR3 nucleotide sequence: TGTGCCACCAAAGTCAGTTCAGATACGCAGTATTTT. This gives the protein CATKVSSDTQYF. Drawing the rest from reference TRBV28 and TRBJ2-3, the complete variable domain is DVKVTQSSRYLVKRTGEKVFLECVQDMDHENMFWYRQDPGLGLRLIYFSYDVKMKEKGDIPEGYSVSREKKERFSLILESASTNQTSMYLCATKVSSDTQYFGPGTRLTVL.

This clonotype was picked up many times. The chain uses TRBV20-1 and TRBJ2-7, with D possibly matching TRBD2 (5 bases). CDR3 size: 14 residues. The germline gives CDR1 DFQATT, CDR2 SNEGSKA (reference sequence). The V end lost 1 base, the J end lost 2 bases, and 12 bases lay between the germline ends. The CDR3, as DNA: TGCAGTGCTAGAGGGGGAGAGTGGACCTACGAGCAGTACTTC. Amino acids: CSARGGEWTYEQYF.

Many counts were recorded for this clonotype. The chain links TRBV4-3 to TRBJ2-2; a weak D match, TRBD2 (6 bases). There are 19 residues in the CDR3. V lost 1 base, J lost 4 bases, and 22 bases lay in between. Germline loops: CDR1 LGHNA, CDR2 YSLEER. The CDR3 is CASSQGAASEVGSTGELFF. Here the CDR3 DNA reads TGCGCCAGCAGCCAAGGAGCGGCTAGCGAGGTGGGGAGCACCGGGGAGCTGTTTTTT.

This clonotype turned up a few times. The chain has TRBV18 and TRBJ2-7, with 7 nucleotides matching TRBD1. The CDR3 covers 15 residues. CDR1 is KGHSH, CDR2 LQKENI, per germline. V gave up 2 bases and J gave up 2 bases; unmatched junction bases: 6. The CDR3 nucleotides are TGTGCCAGCTCACCAGTCACGGGACAGCCCTACGAGCAGTACTTC. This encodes CASSPVTGQPYEQYF.

The CDR3 DNA reads as TGCGCCAGCAGCTTGTCCAGGGCGGGCACCGGGGAGCTGTTTTTT. Protein sequence: CASSLSRAGTGELFF. The chain has TRBV5-1 and TRBJ2-2; D tentatively fits TRBD1 or TRBD2 (5 bases each). Germline-derived CDR1 and CDR2 are SGHRS and YFSETQ. Trimming stripped 1 base from V and 4 bases from J, with 11 bases between. This CDR3 is built from 15 residues.

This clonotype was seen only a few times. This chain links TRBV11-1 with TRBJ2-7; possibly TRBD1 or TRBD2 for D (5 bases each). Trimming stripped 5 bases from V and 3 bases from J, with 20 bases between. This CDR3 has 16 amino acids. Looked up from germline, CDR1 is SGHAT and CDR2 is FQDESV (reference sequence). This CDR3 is CASSPWPQRTNYEQYF. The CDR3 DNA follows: TGTGCCAGCAGCCCCTGGCCCCAGCGGACAAACTACGAGCAGTACTTC.

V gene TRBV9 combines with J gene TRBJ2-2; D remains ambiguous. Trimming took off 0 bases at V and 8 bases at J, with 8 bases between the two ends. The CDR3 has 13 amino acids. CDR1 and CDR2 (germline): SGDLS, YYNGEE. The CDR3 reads CASSVAGPGELFF. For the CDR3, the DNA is TGTGCCAGCAGCGTAGCTGGCCCGGGGGAGCTGTTTTTT.

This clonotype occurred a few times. CDR3 in amino acids: CASSTGQGAWNGYTF. CDR3 nucleotide sequence: TGTGCCAGCAGCACCGGACAGGGGGCGTGGAATGGCTACACCTTC. The J gene is TRBJ1-2, the V gene TRBV2; TRBD1 aligns across 11 bases. Germline lookup yields CDR1 SNHLY and CDR2 FYNNEI. CDR3 size: 15 residues. V was clipped by 6 bases and J by 6 bases; unmatched bases: 9.

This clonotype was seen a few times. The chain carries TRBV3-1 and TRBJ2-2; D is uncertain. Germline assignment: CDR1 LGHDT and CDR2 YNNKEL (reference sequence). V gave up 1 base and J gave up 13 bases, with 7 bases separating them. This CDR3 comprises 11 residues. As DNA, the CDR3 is TGTGCCAGCAGCCAAGGGCGAGGGCTGTTTTTT. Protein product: CASSQGRGLFF.

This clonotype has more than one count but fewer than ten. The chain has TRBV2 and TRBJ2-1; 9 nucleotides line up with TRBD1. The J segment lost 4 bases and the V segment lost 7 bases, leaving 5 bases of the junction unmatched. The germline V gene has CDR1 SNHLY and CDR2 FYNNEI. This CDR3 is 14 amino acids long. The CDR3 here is CASTATGGYNEQFF. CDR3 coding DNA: TGTGCCAGCACCGCGACAGGGGGATACAATGAGCAGTTCTTC.

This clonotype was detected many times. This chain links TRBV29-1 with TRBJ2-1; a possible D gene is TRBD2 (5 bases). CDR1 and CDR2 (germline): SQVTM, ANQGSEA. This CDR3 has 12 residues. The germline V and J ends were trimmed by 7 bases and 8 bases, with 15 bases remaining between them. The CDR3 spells CSGVASRYEQFF. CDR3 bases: TGCAGCGGTGTGGCTAGCAGATATGAGCAGTTCTTC.